The 15 T cell receptor beta chains below all came from one sample that was sequenced in a study of neurological immune-mediated disorders. MiXCR was run by TCRdb on the 5' RACE reads, yielding one entry per CDR3 protein. The repertoire holds about 46,000 distinct CDR3 sequences, with about 2% as singletons. The specimen was PBMCs. These TCRs come from a woman aged 40-49 years with multiple sclerosis.

This clonotype was recorded many times. The chain is built from TRBV5-1 and TRBJ1-2, with 10 bases lining up with TRBD1. The CDR3 runs 14 residues. Per the germline V gene, CDR1 is SGHRS and CDR2 is YFSETQ. The V gene end was trimmed by 4 bases and the J gene end by 11 bases; junction bases not matched to a gene: 11. The CDR3 DNA sequence: TGCGCCAGCAGCCCCACCGGGACAGGGGAACGATACACCTTC. Translating gives CASSPTGTGERYTF. The full variable domain, its missing parts supplied by reference TRBV5-1 and TRBJ1-2, is KAGVTQTPRYLIKTRGQQVTLSCSPISGHRSVSWYQQTPGQGLQFLFEYFSETQRNKGNFPGRFSGRQFSNSRSEMNVSTLELGDSALYLCASSPTGTGERYTFGSGTRLTVV.

This clonotype was seen many times. The V gene is TRBV27, the J gene TRBJ2-1; 12 bases match TRBD2. With 5 bases clipped from V and 4 bases from J, the junction kept 6 bases outside the gene matches. Germline V gene lookup returns CDR1 MNHEY and CDR2 SMNVEV (reference sequence). This CDR3 comprises 16 residues. The CDR3 region is CASSPGTSGWYNEQFF. CDR3 coding DNA: TGTGCCAGCAGTCCGGGGACTAGCGGGTGGTACAATGAGCAGTTCTTC.

This clonotype occurred many times. This chain uses TRBV29-1 with TRBJ1-4, with TRBD1 as a possible D gene (5 bases). The germline V and J ends were trimmed by 8 bases and 6 bases, with 13 bases remaining between them. Germline CDR1 and CDR2: SQVTM and ANQGSEA. The CDR3 is 12 residues long. CDR3 DNA: TGCAGCTTCTGTGAGGGACATGAAAAACTGTTTTTT. Encoded protein: CSFCEGHEKLFF.

This clonotype has at least ten counts. The chain links TRBV5-1 to TRBJ1-1, with unresolved D. There are 13 residues in the CDR3. V was clipped by 2 bases and J by 8 bases, with 13 bases between them. Germline V gives CDR1 SGHRS, CDR2 YFSETQ. The CDR3 region is CASSFVKGLEAFF. The DNA for the CDR3 is TGCGCCAGCAGCTTCGTCAAAGGGTTGGAAGCTTTCTTT.

This clonotype was seen repeatedly, ten times or more. This chain uses TRBV3-1 with TRBJ1-2; tentative D call: TRBD1 (6 bases). CDR1 is LGHDT, CDR2 YNNKEL, per germline (reference sequence). V was trimmed by 7 bases and J by 5 bases, leaving 17 bases between them. This CDR3 comprises 14 residues. The CDR3 sequence is CASNPTGGTYGYTF. The CDR3 nucleotides are TGTGCCAGCAATCCTACGGGGGGCACGTATGGCTACACCTTC.

Many counts were recorded for this clonotype. This rearrangement joins TRBV29-1 to TRBJ1-3; D unclear. Per germline, CDR1 SQVTM and CDR2 ANQGSEA. V shed 0 bases and J shed 0 bases, with 6 bases lying between them. CDR3 size: 14 residues. The CDR3 is CSVEDPVSGNTIYF. The CDR3 DNA sequence: TGCAGCGTTGAAGATCCGGTCTCTGGAAACACCATATATTTT.

The sample holds many counts of this clonotype. The V and J genes are TRBV7-3 and TRBJ1-4; perhaps TRBD1 as D (5 bases). Deletions cut 4 bases from V and 8 bases from J, with 11 bases between. The CDR3 covers 13 residues. Looked up from germline, CDR1 is SGHTA and CDR2 is FQGTGA. CDR3 loop: CASSWGPGEKLFF. Written as DNA, the CDR3 is TGTGCCAGCAGCTGGGGCCCGGGAGAAAAACTGTTTTTT.

Many counts were recorded for this clonotype. The V gene is TRBV20-1, the J gene TRBJ1-6; D is unresolved. This CDR3 has 15 amino acids. CDR1 and CDR2 from the germline V gene are DFQATT and SNEGSKA (reference sequence). V shed 4 bases and J shed 3 bases, with 13 bases lying between them. The CDR3 sequence is CSAIDPTLYNSPLHF. CDR3 nucleotide sequence: TGCAGTGCTATCGATCCTACCCTCTATAATTCACCCCTCCACTTT.

On this clonotype: Being one base from a much bigger clone, this may be a read error. The CDR3 is CASSLGTVSLTAGTQYF. CDR3 nucleotides: TGCGCCAGCAGCTTAGGAACAGTCTCGCTAACAGCAGGTACGCAGTATTTT. The gene calls are TRBV5-1 and TRBJ2-3; D is unclear. This CDR3 comprises 17 residues. The germline V gene has CDR1 SGHRS and CDR2 YFSETQ. V shed 2 bases and J shed 8 bases, with 24 bases lying between them.

In this sample, this clonotype turned up many times. The chain has TRBV4-1 and TRBJ1-1; a possible D gene is TRBD1 (6 bases). This CDR3 comprises 13 residues. Germline V gene lookup returns CDR1 MGHRA and CDR2 YSYEKL. Trimming removed 4 bases from V and 5 bases from J, with 11 bases in between. The CDR3 spells CASSPYRATEAFF. The DNA for the CDR3 is TGCGCCAGCAGCCCCTACAGGGCAACTGAAGCTTTCTTT.

In its sample, this clonotype was seen many times. The chain links TRBV20-1 to TRBJ2-7; TRBD1 matches at 9 bases. The CDR3 sequence is 14 residues long. From germline, CDR1 is DFQATT and CDR2 SNEGSKA (reference sequence). V shed 4 bases, J shed 2 bases, and the junction held 6 bases outside the gene matches. CDR3 amino acids: CSAKEGTGTYEQYF. DNA of the CDR3: TGCAGTGCTAAGGAGGGGACAGGGACCTACGAGCAGTACTTC.

This clonotype came up many times. The rearrangement links TRBV20-1 to TRBJ2-1; no firm D call. With 1 base removed from V and 5 bases from J, the gap between germline ends came to 15 bases. Germline CDR1 DFQATT, CDR2 SNEGSKA (reference sequence). This CDR3 region has 15 residues. The chain's CDR3 is CSARAAFGRNNEQFF. Here the CDR3 DNA reads TGCAGTGCTAGAGCTGCATTCGGGCGAAACAATGAGCAGTTCTTC.

This clonotype was detected ten times or more. V usage is TRBV5-1 and J usage is TRBJ2-2; 10 positions match TRBD1. Germline assignment: CDR1 SGHRS and CDR2 YFSETQ. The ends lost 4 bases at V and 3 bases at J; junction bases unmatched: 3. The length of the CDR3 is 15 residues. CDR3 region: CASSVTGGDTGELFF. For the CDR3, the DNA is TGCGCCAGCAGCGTGACAGGGGGCGACACCGGGGAGCTGTTTTTT.

This clonotype was seen at least ten times. V is TRBV7-9 and J is TRBJ1-1, with 8 positions matching TRBD1. Germline V gene sequence: CDR1 SEHNR, CDR2 FQNEAQ (reference sequence). The CDR3 runs to 15 residues. Trimming cost V 3 bases and J 4 bases; bases outside gene matches: 7. The CDR3 DNA follows: TGTGCCAGCAGCTTTTCTTCTACAGGGGGCACTGAAGCTTTCTTT. It is translated as CASSFSSTGGTEAFF. Full variable domain (missing parts from reference TRBV7-9 and TRBJ1-1): DTGVSQNPRHKITKRGQNVTFRCDPISEHNRLYWYRQTLGQGPEFLTYFQNEAQLEKSRLLSDRFSAERPKGSFSTLEIQRTEQGDSAMYLCASSFSSTGGTEAFFGQGTRLTVV.

This clonotype was recorded many times. J is TRBJ1-1 and V is TRBV5-1; 7 nucleotides match TRBD1. The CDR3 sequence is 12 residues long. CDR1 and CDR2 from the germline V gene are SGHRS and YFSETQ. V was pared by 4 bases and J by 7 bases, with 4 bases of the junction left unmatched. The CDR3 sequence: CASSNRDSEAFF. CDR3 nucleotides: TGCGCCAGCAGCAACAGGGACAGTGAAGCTTTCTTT.